A selection of T cell receptor beta chains follows, all from one sample in a study of T cells in Graves' hyperthyroidism and ophthalmopathy. A single record per CDR3 protein comes from TCRdb applying MiXCR to the multiplex PCR reads. The repertoire includes 75,000 to 100,000 distinct CDR3 sequences, over 50% of them detected once, and 27% sits in the top ten. Material for sequencing was blood. These receptors all stem from a woman in her 40s with Graves' hyperthyroidism. The CDR3 runs from the conserved cysteine through the conserved F or W. Each record gives: clone size, V gene, J gene, D gene, CDR3 DNA, CDR3 protein. A D gene is named only where the DNA matches it firmly. Size values are once, few and many counts, or a class for expanded clones, and some rows have none.

clone_size: .
v_call: TRBV2
j_call: TRBJ1-5
d_call: .
cdr3_nt: TGTGCCAGCAGACAGGGACTAGCGGGACAGCCCCAGCATTTT
cdr3_aa: CASRQGLAGQPQHF

clone_size: many
v_call: TRBV7-2
j_call: TRBJ2-2
d_call: .
cdr3_nt: TGTGCCAGCTCACCAGCGAGCACCGGGGAGCTGTTTTTT
cdr3_aa: CASSPASTGELFF

clone_size: .
v_call: TRBV29-1
j_call: TRBJ2-5
d_call: TRBD1
cdr3_nt: TGCAGCGTTCCGGGACAGGGAGAGACCCAGTACTTC
cdr3_aa: CSVPGQGETQYF

clone_size: .
v_call: TRBV20-1
j_call: TRBJ2-5
d_call: TRBD1
cdr3_nt: TGCAGTGCTGATCTGGGACAGGGTGGGGAGACCCAGTACTTC
cdr3_aa: CSADLGQGGETQYF

clone_size: few
v_call: TRBV10-3
j_call: TRBJ2-7
d_call: TRBD1
cdr3_nt: TGTGCCATCAGTGAGTCGGGACAGATCTCCTACGAGCAGTACTTC
cdr3_aa: CAISESGQISYEQYF

clone_size: few
v_call: TRBV15
j_call: TRBJ1-1
d_call: TRBD1
cdr3_nt: TGTGCCACCAGATGGACAGGGGAGGCTGAAGCTTTCTTT
cdr3_aa: CATRWTGEAEAFF

clone_size: few
v_call: TRBV6-6
j_call: TRBJ2-3
d_call: TRBD2
cdr3_nt: TGTGCCAGCAGGACTAGCGGGAGAAGGCTAACAGATACGCAGTATTTT
cdr3_aa: CASRTSGRRLTDTQYF

clone_size: many
v_call: TRBV7-6
j_call: TRBJ2-6
d_call: TRBD1
cdr3_nt: TGTGCCAGCAGCTTTCCCCCGGGACAGGGCTCTGGGGCCAACGTCCTGACTTTC
cdr3_aa: CASSFPPGQGSGANVLTF

clone_size: once
v_call: TRBV29-1
j_call: TRBJ2-7
d_call: TRBD1
cdr3_nt: TGCAGCGGTAGGACAGGGGATCACGAGCAGTACTTC
cdr3_aa: CSGRTGDHEQYF

clone_size: few
v_call: TRBV7-9
j_call: TRBJ2-3
d_call: .
cdr3_nt: TGTGCCAGCAGCCAAGCCGTGGTTGGGCTCGGCGGGGCTAGCACAGATACGCAGTATTTT
cdr3_aa: CASSQAVVGLGGASTDTQYF

clone_size: once
v_call: TRBV7-9
j_call: TRBJ2-5
d_call: .
cdr3_nt: TGTGCCAGCAGCTTCGGGGACGAGACCCAGTACTTC
cdr3_aa: CASSFGDETQYF

clone_size: many
v_call: TRBV20-1
j_call: TRBJ1-1
d_call: .
cdr3_nt: TGCAGTGCTGGAGCGAACACTGAAGCTTTCTTT
cdr3_aa: CSAGANTEAFF

clone_size: many
v_call: TRBV7-9
j_call: TRBJ1-2
d_call: .
cdr3_nt: TGTGCCAGCAGCTTAGGGGACTATGGCTACACCTTC
cdr3_aa: CASSLGDYGYTF

clone_size: .
v_call: TRBV5-1
j_call: TRBJ2-7
d_call: .
cdr3_nt: TGCGCCAGCAGCGTTCGGACAGCATCCTACGAGCAGTACTTC
cdr3_aa: CASSVRTASYEQYF

clone_size: .
v_call: TRBV29-1
j_call: TRBJ2-7
d_call: TRBD2
cdr3_nt: TGCAGCGTTGCCCGGAGTTCGACTAGCGGGAGTCACGACGAGCAGTACTTC
cdr3_aa: CSVARSSTSGSHDEQYF

clone_size: .
v_call: TRBV7-2
j_call: TRBJ2-7
d_call: .
cdr3_nt: TGTGCCAGCAGCGTTGAATCCCTTGGTCGGGAGCAGTACTTC
cdr3_aa: CASSVESLGREQYF

clone_size: many
v_call: TRBV5-4
j_call: TRBJ2-5
d_call: .
cdr3_nt: TGTGCCAGCAGCCCAGGTCCCGGGTCTCAAGAGACCCAGTACTTC
cdr3_aa: CASSPGPGSQETQYF

clone_size: .
v_call: TRBV6-2/TRBV6-3
j_call: TRBJ2-7
d_call: .
cdr3_nt: TGTGCCTCCAGGCGAGGCTCCGGTGTGCAGTACTTC
cdr3_aa: CASRRGSGVQYF

clone_size: many
v_call: TRBV20-1
j_call: TRBJ2-7
d_call: TRBD2
cdr3_nt: TGCAGTGCTAGAACCCCTCGAGAGCGGGAGGTCGGGAAGCAGTACTTC
cdr3_aa: CSARTPREREVGKQYF

clone_size: .
v_call: TRBV7-9
j_call: TRBJ2-3
d_call: .
cdr3_nt: TGTGCCAGCAGCTTAGCCCTCTACAGGACAGATACGCAGTATTTT
cdr3_aa: CASSLALYRTDTQYF

clone_size: .
v_call: TRBV7-9
j_call: TRBJ2-2
d_call: TRBD1
cdr3_nt: TGTGCCAGCAGCTTTGACAGGGGGGTGGAGCTGTTTTTT
cdr3_aa: CASSFDRGVELFF

clone_size: .
v_call: TRBV20-1
j_call: TRBJ1-2
d_call: TRBD1
cdr3_nt: TGCAGTGCTAGCGGCAGGGGGCTCGGGGGCTACACCTTC
cdr3_aa: CSASGRGLGGYTF

clone_size: many
v_call: TRBV28
j_call: TRBJ1-6
d_call: .
cdr3_nt: TGTGCCAGCAGGGCAGTTAGTTCACCCCTCCACTTT
cdr3_aa: CASRAVSSPLHF

clone_size: .
v_call: TRBV25-1
j_call: TRBJ1-1
d_call: .
cdr3_nt: TGTGCCAGCAGTTATCTCAGAGGGGGGGAAGCTTTCTTT
cdr3_aa: CASSYLRGGEAFF

clone_size: .
v_call: TRBV15
j_call: TRBJ1-2
d_call: .
cdr3_nt: TGTGCCACCAGCCCCCGAGGGGCCCTAGGCTACACCTTC
cdr3_aa: CATSPRGALGYTF

clone_size: many
v_call: TRBV7-3
j_call: TRBJ2-2
d_call: TRBD1
cdr3_nt: TGTGCCAGCACTAACAGGGGAAGCACCGGGGAGCTGTTTTTT
cdr3_aa: CASTNRGSTGELFF

clone_size: .
v_call: TRBV7-8
j_call: TRBJ2-7
d_call: .
cdr3_nt: TGTGCCAGCAGCCTAGGGGGGGGGATCCCCTACGAGCAGTACTTC
cdr3_aa: CASSLGGGIPYEQYF

clone_size: .
v_call: TRBV13
j_call: TRBJ1-4
d_call: .
cdr3_nt: TGTGCCAGCAGTTTAGCACCAGCGGGTGAAAAACTGTTTTTT
cdr3_aa: CASSLAPAGEKLFF

clone_size: many
v_call: TRBV7-2
j_call: TRBJ2-2
d_call: TRBD2
cdr3_nt: TGTGCCAGCAGTCCCCTCATCCAGCGGGGGAACACCGGGGAGCTGTTTTTT
cdr3_aa: CASSPLIQRGNTGELFF

clone_size: .
v_call: TRBV29-1
j_call: TRBJ1-6
d_call: .
cdr3_nt: TGCAGCCTTGGGGGGGACGCCTATAATTCACCCCTCCACTTT
cdr3_aa: CSLGGDAYNSPLHF

clone_size: .
v_call: TRBV29-1
j_call: TRBJ1-2
d_call: .
cdr3_nt: TGCAGCGTTGAGGGCAATGCCTACACCTTC
cdr3_aa: CSVEGNAYTF

clone_size: .
v_call: TRBV7-3
j_call: TRBJ2-5
d_call: TRBD2
cdr3_nt: TGTGCCAGCTCACCACCCGGGACTAGCGGGAGTCGACAAGAGACCCAGTACTTC
cdr3_aa: CASSPPGTSGSRQETQYF

clone_size: few
v_call: TRBV30
j_call: TRBJ1-2
d_call: .
cdr3_nt: TGTGCCTGGAGTCGGGACAACTATGGCTACACCTTC
cdr3_aa: CAWSRDNYGYTF

clone_size: .
v_call: TRBV7-9
j_call: TRBJ1-1
d_call: .
cdr3_nt: TGTGCCAGCAGCTCCACCAGCGGGAGCACTGAAGCTTTCTTT
cdr3_aa: CASSSTSGSTEAFF

clone_size: .
v_call: TRBV20-1
j_call: TRBJ2-5
d_call: .
cdr3_nt: TGCAGCTCCAAAGAGCAGGGGCCACAAGAGACCCAGTACTTC
cdr3_aa: CSSKEQGPQETQYF

clone_size: few
v_call: TRBV2
j_call: TRBJ1-5
d_call: TRBD1
cdr3_nt: TGTGCCAGCAGGAGGGACAGTCCGGGACAGCCCCAGCATTTT
cdr3_aa: CASRRDSPGQPQHF

clone_size: .
v_call: TRBV9
j_call: TRBJ1-2
d_call: TRBD1
cdr3_nt: TGTGCCAGCAGCGTGGTGGGGACAGGGATGAACTATGGCTACACCTTC
cdr3_aa: CASSVVGTGMNYGYTF

clone_size: many
v_call: TRBV7-6
j_call: TRBJ1-6
d_call: .
cdr3_nt: TGTGCCAGCAGCTTAATCGTGGGCAGCGGAAATTCACCCCTCCACTTT
cdr3_aa: CASSLIVGSGNSPLHF

clone_size: .
v_call: TRBV20-1
j_call: TRBJ1-4
d_call: .
cdr3_nt: TGCAGTGTCATAAGGGGGTATAATGAAAAACTGTTTTTT
cdr3_aa: CSVIRGYNEKLFF

clone_size: .
v_call: TRBV29-1
j_call: TRBJ1-2
d_call: TRBD1
cdr3_nt: TGCAGCGTTGAAGATCAAGGGACAGCCTATGGCTACACCTTC
cdr3_aa: CSVEDQGTAYGYTF

clone_size: .
v_call: TRBV20-1
j_call: TRBJ1-4
d_call: .
cdr3_nt: TGCAGTGCTCCCCGAGGGGGGCCTTCGAACACTGAAAAACTGTTTTTT
cdr3_aa: CSAPRGGPSNTEKLFF

clone_size: .
v_call: TRBV2
j_call: TRBJ1-2
d_call: TRBD1
cdr3_nt: TGTGCCAGACTAGGGACAGCTAACTATGGCTACACCTTC
cdr3_aa: CARLGTANYGYTF

clone_size: .
v_call: TRBV25-1
j_call: TRBJ1-2
d_call: .
cdr3_nt: TGTGCTAGAGACCGGGGGGGCTACACCTTC
cdr3_aa: CARDRGGYTF

clone_size: many
v_call: TRBV5-1
j_call: TRBJ2-3
d_call: .
cdr3_nt: TGCGCCAGCAGCTTGTGGACAGCACTGAGCACAGATACGCAGTATTTT
cdr3_aa: CASSLWTALSTDTQYF

clone_size: medium-sized
v_call: TRBV25-1
j_call: TRBJ2-2
d_call: TRBD1
cdr3_nt: TGTGCCAGCAGTGAGCGGGGACAGGGGATCACCGGGGAGCTGTTTTTT
cdr3_aa: CASSERGQGITGELFF

clone_size: .
v_call: TRBV7-9
j_call: TRBJ2-6
d_call: TRBD1
cdr3_nt: TGTGCCAGCAGCCGGGACAGGGTGGCCAACGTCCTGACTTTC
cdr3_aa: CASSRDRVANVLTF

clone_size: many
v_call: TRBV2
j_call: TRBJ2-7
d_call: .
cdr3_nt: TGTGCCAGCATAATAGCACACTCCTACCCCACCGAGCAGTACTTC
cdr3_aa: CASIIAHSYPTEQYF

clone_size: many
v_call: TRBV6-2/TRBV6-3
j_call: TRBJ1-2
d_call: .
cdr3_nt: TGTGCCAGCAGTTACTCACGGAGAAACTATGGCTACACCTTC
cdr3_aa: CASSYSRRNYGYTF

clone_size: .
v_call: TRBV9
j_call: TRBJ1-2
d_call: .
cdr3_nt: TGTGCCAGCTCACCCGAACAGGGCTCCCGTGATGGCTACACCTTC
cdr3_aa: CASSPEQGSRDGYTF

clone_size: few
v_call: TRBV7-8
j_call: TRBJ1-5
d_call: TRBD1
cdr3_nt: TGTGCCAGCAGCCCGGGACAGGGGGTAGGTCAGCCCCAGCATTTT
cdr3_aa: CASSPGQGVGQPQHF

clone_size: .
v_call: TRBV7-8
j_call: TRBJ1-2
d_call: .
cdr3_nt: TGTGCCAGCAGCTTAGCGCGGCACACGAACTATGGCTACACCTTC
cdr3_aa: CASSLARHTNYGYTF

clone_size: .
v_call: TRBV10-3
j_call: TRBJ1-2
d_call: .
cdr3_nt: TGTGCCAGCAGAGTGAGGCGGACGGTAAACTATGGCTACACCTTC
cdr3_aa: CASRVRRTVNYGYTF

clone_size: many
v_call: TRBV7-6
j_call: TRBJ2-3
d_call: .
cdr3_nt: TGTGCCAGCAGCCTAGGGAGCGGCACAGATACGCAGTATTTT
cdr3_aa: CASSLGSGTDTQYF

clone_size: many
v_call: TRBV7-3
j_call: TRBJ2-2
d_call: .
cdr3_nt: TGTGCCAGCAGCGTGAACCGGGTTAGCGGGGAGCTGTTTTTT
cdr3_aa: CASSVNRVSGELFF

clone_size: .
v_call: TRBV7-8
j_call: TRBJ2-3
d_call: TRBD1
cdr3_nt: TGTGCCAGCAGCTTTGGACAGGGAGCAGATACGCAGTATTTT
cdr3_aa: CASSFGQGADTQYF

clone_size: .
v_call: TRBV7-2
j_call: TRBJ2-3
d_call: TRBD2
cdr3_nt: TGTGCCAGCAGTCCTAGCGGGAGGGCCAAGACAGATACGCAGTATTTT
cdr3_aa: CASSPSGRAKTDTQYF

clone_size: many
v_call: TRBV5-1
j_call: TRBJ2-7
d_call: .
cdr3_nt: TGCGCCAGCAGCTGGACCGACGACTACGAGCAGTACTTC
cdr3_aa: CASSWTDDYEQYF

clone_size: .
v_call: TRBV7-2
j_call: TRBJ2-7
d_call: .
cdr3_nt: TGTGCCAGCAGTCTTTATCTGGAGCGGAGGGCCCCCTACGAGCAGTACTTC
cdr3_aa: CASSLYLERRAPYEQYF

clone_size: many
v_call: TRBV6-5
j_call: TRBJ1-6
d_call: TRBD1
cdr3_nt: TGTGCCAGCAGTAAGGGGACAGGGGGCTATTCACCCCTCCACTTT
cdr3_aa: CASSKGTGGYSPLHF

clone_size: few
v_call: TRBV6-4
j_call: TRBJ2-2
d_call: TRBD2
cdr3_nt: TGTGCCAGCAGTGACCCTAGCGGGAGGGCCGGCGGGGAGCTGTTTTTT
cdr3_aa: CASSDPSGRAGGELFF